A selection of T cell receptor beta chains follows, all from one sample in a study of T cell changes during pregnancy in multiple sclerosis. Assay: immunoSEQ multiplex PCR; the TCRdb copy retains only in-frame clones and omits some. The sample shows some 120,000 clones, about 94% of them seen only once. The source material was peripheral blood, sampled in the third trimester of pregnancy. All receptors come from a female donor with multiple sclerosis, enrolled in a pregnancy study. Both conserved end residues are part of each CDR3. Fields, in order: J gene, clone size, D gene, V gene, CDR3 protein, CDR3 DNA. D genes are given only for firm matches. Clone size is not always given. Where it is, it says once, few, many or a class for expanded clones.

TRBJ2-1	-	-	TRBV7-9	CASSFGLFPNEQFF	TGTGCCAGCAGCTTCGGACTATTCCCCAATGAGCAGTTCTTC
TRBJ1-3	-	TRBD1	TRBV28	CASSPPGTVNGNTIYF	TGTGCCAGCAGCCCCCCCGGGACAGTAAATGGAAACACCATATATTTT
TRBJ2-7	-	-	TRBV10-3	CAISGGVRNEQYF	TGTGCCATCAGTGGGGGAGTAAGGAACGAGCAGTACTTC
TRBJ2-7	-	-	TRBV15	CATSTPSPSYEQYF	TGTGCCACCAGCACCCCCTCTCCCTCCTACGAGCAGTACTTC
TRBJ1-2	once	-	TRBV2	CASGPGAPLYGYTF	TGTGCCAGCGGGCCAGGGGCACCACTCTATGGCTACACCTTC
TRBJ2-3	-	-	TRBV7-8	CASSFPQGQTDTQYF	TGTGCCAGCAGCTTTCCTCAGGGGCAGACAGATACGCAGTATTTT
TRBJ1-1	-	TRBD1	TRBV19	CASTRDRNTEAFF	TGTGCCAGTACCAGGGACAGGAACACTGAAGCTTTCTTT
TRBJ2-1	-	TRBD2	TRBV12-5	CASGFTLGTSGRDEIGYNEQFF	TGTGCTAGTGGTTTCACCCTCGGGACTAGCGGGAGGGATGAGATCGGGTACAATGAGCAGTTCTTC
TRBJ2-7	-	-	TRBV30	CAWTQNRRGRGYEQYF	TGTGCCTGGACTCAAAACCGGCGGGGGCGAGGTTACGAGCAGTACTTC
TRBJ2-3	-	-	TRBV5-8	CASSLAGLGTDTQYF	TGTGCCAGCAGCTTGGCAGGACTGGGCACAGATACGCAGTATTTT
TRBJ2-6	-	-	TRBV2	CASRVQISGANVLTF	TGTGCCAGCAGGGTACAGATCTCTGGGGCCAACGTCCTGACTTTC
TRBJ2-5	-	TRBD1	TRBV29-1	CSGGDGTGIETQYF	TGCAGCGGGGGGGATGGGACAGGGATTGAGACCCAGTACTTC
TRBJ1-2	-	TRBD1	TRBV5-1	CASSLEGGTGIWGYGYTF	TGCGCCAGCAGCCTCGAAGGGGGGACAGGGATTTGGGGCTATGGCTACACCTTC
TRBJ1-5	-	-	TRBV28	CASSFSGSNQPQHF	TGTGCCAGCAGTTTTAGCGGTAGCAATCAGCCCCAGCATTTT
TRBJ2-1	-	-	TRBV11-2	CASSPGLNNEQFF	TGTGCCAGCAGCCCAGGACTGAACAATGAGCAGTTCTTC
TRBJ1-6	-	-	TRBV6-1	CASSERRGGHNSPLHF	TGTGCCAGCAGTGAAAGGCGAGGAGGCCATAATTCACCCCTCCACTTT
TRBJ2-1	-	-	TRBV11-2	CASSLGSYNEQFF	TGTGCCAGCAGCTTAGGGAGCTACAATGAGCAGTTCTTC
TRBJ2-4	-	-	TRBV2	CASGSGETAKNIQYF	TGTGCCAGCGGGTCCGGGGAAACTGCCAAAAACATTCAGTACTTC
TRBJ1-5	-	-	TRBV28	CASSFLTTGLNQPQHF	TGTGCCAGCAGTTTCCTTACAACAGGGCTTAATCAGCCCCAGCATTTT
TRBJ2-7	-	TRBD1	TRBV6-1	CASSNTGGGYEQYF	TGTGCCAGCAGTAATACAGGGGGTGGATACGAGCAGTACTTC
TRBJ2-7	-	-	TRBV11-2	CASSPGGYEQYF	TGTGCCAGCAGCCCCGGGGGCTACGAGCAGTACTTC
TRBJ1-1	-	-	TRBV19	CASSTATLSEAFF	TGTGCCAGTAGTACTGCGACTCTCAGCGAAGCTTTCTTT
TRBJ2-3	-	-	TRBV9	CASSPLQTRTDTQYF	TGTGCCAGCAGCCCGCTGCAAACTCGCACAGATACGCAGTATTTT
TRBJ2-7	-	-	TRBV14	CASSLGGPYEQYF	TGTGCCAGCAGCCTGGGCGGGCCCTACGAGCAGTACTTC
TRBJ2-7	-	TRBD1	TRBV27	CASSLSPGQGSFLYEQYF	TGTGCCAGCAGTCTTTCCCCGGGACAGGGGTCTTTCCTCTACGAGCAGTACTTC
TRBJ1-5	-	-	TRBV5-1	CASSSDPTGQPQHF	TGCGCCAGCAGCTCGGATCCTACGGGGCAGCCCCAGCATTTT
TRBJ2-7	-	-	TRBV5-4	CASSFRSYEQYF	TGTGCCAGCAGCTTTAGAAGCTACGAGCAGTACTTC
TRBJ1-1	once	TRBD1	TRBV6-5	CASRENRGASEAFF	TGTGCCAGCAGAGAAAACAGGGGAGCATCTGAAGCTTTCTTT
TRBJ1-2	-	-	TRBV9	CASSLGGGYTF	TGTGCCAGCAGTCTCGGTGGTGGCTACACCTTC
TRBJ2-4	-	-	TRBV19	CASSIIGRAKNIQYF	TGTGCCAGTAGTATAATCGGTCGGGCCAAAAACATTCAGTACTTC
TRBJ2-1	-	TRBD2	TRBV7-2	CASSLGSGGAFYEQFF	TGTGCCAGCAGCTTGGGGAGCGGGGGGGCCTTCTATGAGCAGTTCTTC
TRBJ2-3	-	TRBD2	TRBV10-3	CAISEGRGGTDTQYF	TGTGCCATCAGTGAGGGGAGGGGCGGCACAGATACGCAGTATTTT
TRBJ2-3	-	-	TRBV9	CASSIRTPGGTDTQYF	TGTGCCAGCAGCATCCGGACCCCGGGGGGCACAGATACGCAGTATTTT
TRBJ1-1	-	-	TRBV7-9	CASSFSRGGAEAFF	TGTGCCAGCAGCTTTAGTAGGGGAGGGGCTGAAGCTTTCTTT
TRBJ1-1	-	-	TRBV27	CASSVYRDAYTEAFF	TGTGCCAGCAGTGTCTACAGGGATGCGTACACTGAAGCTTTCTTT
TRBJ2-2	-	-	TRBV9	CASTSRAGELFF	TGTGCCAGCACCTCGAGGGCCGGGGAGCTGTTTTTT
TRBJ2-7	-	TRBD2	TRBV5-1	CASSPGLAWDEQYF	TGCGCCAGCAGCCCTGGACTAGCGTGGGACGAGCAGTACTTC
TRBJ1-1	few	-	TRBV7-9	CAIGYRENTEAFF	TGTGCCATCGGGTACAGGGAGAACACTGAAGCTTTCTTT
TRBJ2-7	-	TRBD2	TRBV7-8	CASSPGLAGASYEQYF	TGTGCCAGCAGCCCGGGACTAGCGGGAGCGAGTTACGAGCAGTACTTC
TRBJ1-5	-	TRBD1	TRBV28	CASTTLTGGLYSNQPQHF	TGTGCCAGCACTACCCTGACAGGGGGATTATATAGCAATCAGCCCCAGCATTTT
TRBJ2-2	-	TRBD1	TRBV14	CASSQWTGPSGELFF	TGTGCCAGCAGCCAATGGACAGGTCCGTCCGGGGAGCTGTTTTTT
TRBJ1-5	-	-	TRBV19	CASSIQGGNQPQHF	TGTGCCAGTAGTATACAGGGAGGGAATCAGCCCCAGCATTTT
TRBJ1-2	-	-	TRBV5-1	CASSEGPNYGYTF	TGCGCCAGCAGCGAGGGTCCCAACTATGGCTACACCTTC
TRBJ2-5	-	TRBD1	TRBV2	CASSFTADRGRQETQYF	TGTGCCAGCAGCTTCACCGCCGACAGGGGGCGGCAAGAGACCCAGTACTTC
TRBJ2-7	-	-	TRBV28	CASRAHYEQYF	TGTGCCAGCAGGGCACACTACGAGCAGTACTTC
TRBJ2-5	-	-	TRBV28	CASSSRAGRETQYF	TGTGCCAGCAGCAGCAGGGCCGGGCGGGAGACCCAGTACTTC
TRBJ2-7	-	TRBD1	TRBV5-1	CASSPRQGAGKVLSEQYF	TGCGCCAGCAGCCCTCGACAGGGGGCGGGTAAGGTATTAAGCGAGCAGTACTTC
TRBJ1-4	once	TRBD1	TRBV30	CAGSRDREGRSREKLFF	TGTGCCGGTAGCCGGGACAGGGAAGGGCGGTCTAGGGAAAAACTGTTTTTT
TRBJ2-2	-	TRBD2	TRBV19	CASSPRTSGGSYTGELFF	TGTGCCAGTAGTCCCCGGACTAGCGGGGGGTCGTACACCGGGGAGCTGTTTTTT
TRBJ1-1	once	-	TRBV21-1	CASSNPGVPEAFF	TGTGCCAGCAGCAACCCGGGTGTCCCTGAAGCTTTCTTT
TRBJ2-3	-	TRBD1	TRBV5-6	CASSRRTGSTDTQYF	TGTGCCAGCAGCCGGAGGACAGGAAGCACAGATACGCAGTATTTT
TRBJ1-1	-	-	TRBV28	CASRPGATEAFF	TGTGCCAGCAGGCCAGGGGCCACTGAAGCTTTCTTT
TRBJ1-4	-	TRBD1	TRBV28	CASSSQTGSNEKLFF	TGTGCCAGCAGTTCACAGACAGGGAGTAATGAAAAACTGTTTTTT
TRBJ2-7	once	TRBD2	TRBV7-6	CASSPLTSGGPGEQYF	TGTGCCAGCAGTCCGCTGACTAGCGGGGGGCCGGGCGAGCAGTACTTC
TRBJ2-1	-	TRBD2	TRBV5-6	CASSLTLAGGPSYNEQFF	TGTGCCAGCAGCTTGACACTAGCGGGGGGGCCCTCCTACAATGAGCAGTTCTTC
TRBJ2-3	-	-	TRBV4-1	CASSQGSRVSTDTQYF	TGCGCCAGCAGCCAAGGGAGTCGGGTCAGTACAGATACGCAGTATTTT
TRBJ2-1	-	-	TRBV6-6	CASKRGPIEDEQFF	TGTGCCAGCAAAAGAGGGCCTATTGAGGATGAGCAGTTCTTC
TRBJ2-3	once	TRBD2	TRBV19	CASSNSGRVTDTQYF	TGTGCCAGTAGTAATAGCGGGAGAGTGACAGATACGCAGTATTTT